This T cell receptor beta chain was recovered during a study of control samples from healthy donors and cancer patients. Measured with immunoSEQ multiplex PCR; TCRdb has only the in-frame clones, and not every one. Of about 410,000 clones listed, approximately 92% are singletons. The CDR3 covers 13 residues. Losses at the gene ends were 5 bases for V and 5 bases for J; bases not matched to a gene: 6. Germline assignment: CDR1 SQVTM and CDR2 ANQGSEA. V usage is TRBV29-1 and J usage is TRBJ1-2; 9 bases line up with TRBD1. Sequencing used PBMCs. This TCR derives from a man aged 40-50 years with head and neck cancer. The CDR3 sequence is CSVRDRENYGYTF. The CDR3 DNA sequence: TGCAGCGTTAGGGACAGGGAGAATTATGGCTACACCTTC.